This paragraph reports one T cell receptor beta chain. This clone was counted a single time. Its specific antigen is unknown. Within one base of it there is no much larger clone, and no base qualities were kept. This sample was taken from a study of tissue T cells after allogeneic stem cell transplantation (dated 2022 in TCRdb). As for the study more broadly: Every GVHD patient received a graft from a donor; several grafts were unmodified and three were CD34-selected to deplete T cells. Using research autopsies of patients with and without GVHD, plus mouse models of GVHD, the study profiled TCR beta repertoires across many tissues. On the human side, the study was prospective and observational, with no blinding or randomization. If a tissue had multiple samples, a pathologist reviewed H&E sections so that samples with histologically apparent lymphocytes got priority for sequencing. The study at large found these results: Within patients, how anatomically similar tissues were was a major factor shaping TCR repertoire composition, regardless of disease or transplant status. A small and clinically heterogeneous patient cohort was studied, and sampling depth was acknowledged as a limitation. Which tissue TCRs were alloreactive or antigen-specific was not determined in the study, and some of the clones might have been host cells that persisted. Not many T cell clones showed up in more than one patient, yet clustering based on motifs uncovered repertoire signatures that were shared across patients in a tissue-specific way. Blood and spleen T cells captured only a limited portion of the TCR repertoire detected in tissues, in both patients and mice.

CDR1 WSHSY and CDR2 SAAADI are derived from the germline V gene. The junction shows trimming of 3 bases on V and 7 bases on J, and the gene matches do not reach 13 bases of it. The CDR3 goes from the cysteine to the phenylalanine over 16 residues. Of the read, only the CDR3 DNA is kept; its 48 bases are in frame from base 1. Per the publication, the time point label means: human tissue collected at research (rapid) autopsy. Over a three-year period, fewer than 10 adult allo-HCT recipients who had steroid-refractory GVHD were prospectively enrolled in a research-autopsy study. Gastrointestinal GVHD was present in all GVHD patients, several lines of GVHD-directed therapy were administered to all GVHD patients, and skin involvement was additionally present in several GVHD patients. Autopsy tissues included GI sites from esophagus to rectum, liver, skin and lymphoid organs including spleen, after a median post-mortem interval of approximately 10 hours. Each autopsy specimen was bisected, with one portion flash-frozen in liquid nitrogen and the remainder formalin-fixed, and the outer muscle layers of GI specimens were removed. To extract genomic DNA from frozen tissues, either the Mag-Bind Blood & Tissue DNA HDQ 96 Kit on a Chemagic 360 or the DNeasy Blood & Tissue Kit was used. Because of concern about red blood cell contamination, extracted DNA underwent additional purification with the Genomic DNA Clean & Concentrator-25 kit.

The method behind the library was the immunoSEQ multiplex PCR assay. TCRbeta CDR3 sequencing was done by Adaptive Biotechnologies at survey depth, reporting CDR3 sequences, V/J genes, productive frequency and template counts. Amplification of TCR beta CDR3 regions started from genomic DNA instead of RNA. For the original study's pipeline: Jensen-Shannon divergence was used to quantify pairwise repertoire overlap between tissues, with a value of 1 meaning complete divergence and a value of 0 meaning identical repertoires. Tissues were grouped by single-linkage agglomerative hierarchical clustering of pairwise JSD values, and the clustering results were shown as dendrograms. All patient samples were analyzed with GLIPH2 using simulation_depth 1000, kmer_min_depth 3 and cdr3_length_cutoff 8, and only groups containing more than two unique CDR3s were kept. A standardized tissue-overlap score was generated by extrapolating Jaccard GLIPH-group overlap across patients to a standard repertoire size of 1000 clones. To look at how diversity was associated with clinical or experimental variables, linear mixed-effect models were used, with tissue treated as a fixed effect and individual treated as a random effect. This is the immuneACCESS table as TCRdb keeps it, with only in-frame sequences that have V and J called. A part of the clones is gone; compared with another copy, unresolved V genes explain less than half, and the rest is unexplained. The V and J calls and clone size are taken from that table; D and trimming were inferred from the DNA. For this sample the table gives approximately 2,700 clones, of which about 59% were detected only once. The ten top clones hold approximately 22% of the sample.

This chain joins TRBV10-2 to TRBJ2-5; TRBD1 lines up with 8 middle nucleotides. This specimen consisted of duodenal tissue, obtained at autopsy. This TCR was recovered from an older male patient with steroid-refractory graft-versus-host disease after an allogeneic stem cell transplant. A transplant means some T cells may be of graft donor rather than patient origin. The CDR3 protein sequence reads: CASSDRGRGGRGTQYF. The nucleotide sequence is TGCGCCAGCAGTGACAGGGGGCGAGGTGGGCGAGGGACCCAGTACTTC.